The 17 T cell receptor beta chains reported below all come from one sample, sequenced in a study of identical twins. TCRdb re-analysed the 5' RACE reads in MiXCR, keeping a single row per CDR3 protein. The repertoire has just over 500,000 distinct CDR3 sequences, 20% to 25% of them found once; the top ten carry 0.8% to 1%. These data were likewise used in another study, on T cells expressing NK-cell markers.

Input material: CD4+ T cells sorted from blood. The receptors come from a woman aged 18-29 years in good health.

In its sample, this clonotype was seen once. The chain employs TRBV20-1 and TRBJ1-2, with a weak D call TRBD1 (6 bases). CDR3 length equals 14 residues. CDR1 and CDR2 (germline): DFQATT, SNEGSKA (reference sequence). V dropped 0 bases and J dropped 0 bases, with 8 bases sitting between them. The CDR3 DNA reads TGCAGTGCTAGAGAGTGGACAGCTAACTATGGCTACACCTTC. Residues: CSAREWTANYGYTF.

The rearrangement joins TRBV9 to TRBJ1-6, with unresolved D. This CDR3 is 13 amino acids long. Germline CDR1 and CDR2: SGDLS and YYNGEE. Trimming took off 0 bases at V and 9 bases at J, with 7 bases between the two ends. The CDR3 coding sequence is TGTGCCAGCAGCGTAGGTGGCAGTTCACCCCTCCACTTT. Its translation: CASSVGGSSPLHF.

The chain joins TRBV6-1 to TRBJ2-4; D may be TRBD1 or TRBD2 (7 bases each). V lost 6 bases and J lost 8, with 17 bases in between. Germline V gene data show CDR1 as MNHNS and CDR2 as SASEGT. The length of the CDR3 is 14 residues. DNA for the CDR3: TGTGCCAGCAGACCAGGGGGGGAAGGGTACATTCAGTACTTC. Protein sequence: CASRPGGEGYIQYF.

This clonotype was observed a few times. The chain carries TRBV20-1 and TRBJ2-7, with D uncertain. Germline V lookup: CDR1 DFQATT, CDR2 SNEGSKA (reference sequence). Trimming removed 2 bases from V and 6 bases from J, with 8 bases in between. The CDR3 is made up of 11 amino acids. The CDR3 here is CSARTWGEQYF. In DNA, the CDR3 is TGCAGTGCTAGAACATGGGGCGAGCAGTACTTC.

This clonotype has more than one count but fewer than ten. J is TRBJ1-5 and V is TRBV15; D might be TRBD1 (5 bases). Germline V CDR1 and CDR2: LNHNV, YYDKDF (reference sequence). The CDR3 has 15 residues. V gave up 0 bases and J gave up 4 bases, with 10 bases separating them. This CDR3 is CATSRDHGGNQPQHF. In DNA, the CDR3 is TGTGCCACCAGCAGAGATCACGGGGGGAATCAGCCCCAGCATTTT.

J is TRBJ1-6 and V is TRBV7-9; D gene uncertain. The CDR3 is 13 amino acids. Germline V CDR1 and CDR2: SEHNR, FQNEAQ (reference sequence). V was pared by 6 bases and J by 4 bases, with 7 bases between. The chain's CDR3 is CASRGLYNSPLHF. Here the CDR3 DNA reads TGTGCCAGCAGGGGATTATATAATTCACCCCTCCACTTT.

V usage is TRBV19 and J usage is TRBJ2-2; D not resolved. CDR1 and CDR2 from the germline V gene are LNHDA and SQIVND (reference sequence). V was shortened by 5 bases and J by 8 bases, with 18 bases between the two germline ends. The length of the CDR3 is 15 residues. The CDR3 sequence: CASSPPRTVPGELFF. DNA for the CDR3: TGTGCCAGTAGTCCCCCGCGGACCGTTCCTGGGGAGCTGTTTTTT.

This clonotype has only a few counts. The V call is TRBV4-3, the J call TRBJ2-2; D is unclear. The V gene lost 0 bases and the J gene lost 4 bases, with 12 bases spanning the gap. This CDR3 region has 16 residues. Germline V lookup: CDR1 LGHNA, CDR2 YSLEER. The chain's CDR3 is CASSQEGWPLTGELFF. CDR3 coding DNA: TGCGCCAGCAGCCAAGAGGGCTGGCCCCTCACCGGGGAGCTGTTTTTT.

This clonotype occurred a few times. The V call is TRBV24-1, the J call TRBJ2-5; the D call may be TRBD1 or TRBD2 (5 bases each). The CDR3 sequence is 14 residues long. Germline CDR1 is KGHDR and CDR2 is SFDVKD. V shed 6 bases and J shed 2 bases, with 12 bases lying between them. As DNA, the CDR3 is TGTGCCACCAGTCAAACGGGACGACAAGAGACCCAGTACTTC. This codes for CATSQTGRQETQYF.

This clonotype was picked up a small number of times. This chain connects TRBV20-1 to TRBJ2-3; a possible D gene is TRBD2 (7 bases). The CDR3 totals 14 residues. From germline, CDR1 is DFQATT and CDR2 SNEGSKA (reference sequence). The V end lost 3 bases, the J end lost 4 bases, and 14 bases lay between the germline ends. The CDR3 region has the DNA TGCAGTGCTAGTTCCGGGGGGCGCCCAGATACGCAGTATTTT. Its translation is CSASSGGRPDTQYF.

The J gene is TRBJ2-3, the V gene TRBV12-3 or TRBV12-4; no clear D. The CDR3 length is 16 residues. V lost 6 bases and J lost 0, with 16 bases in between. The CDR3 nucleotides read TGTGCCAGCAGACCCGTAGAAGGTCATAGCACAGATACGCAGTATTTT. Its translation is CASRPVEGHSTDTQYF.

This clonotype appeared a few times. The chain joins TRBV12-3 or TRBV12-4 to TRBJ1-6; D unclear. V was trimmed by 3 bases and J by 9 bases, leaving 12 bases between them. This CDR3 region has 14 residues. CDR3 sequence: CASSLEGSSSPLHF. The CDR3 DNA sequence: TGTGCCAGCAGTTTGGAGGGATCCAGTTCACCCCTCCACTTT.

The chain is built from TRBV6-1 and TRBJ2-6; D not certain. In germline, CDR1 is MNHNS, CDR2 SASEGT. V was trimmed by 6 bases and J by 4 bases, leaving 7 bases between them. The CDR3 is made up of 13 amino acids. The CDR3 reads CASSPMGANVLTF. Here the CDR3 DNA reads TGTGCCAGCAGCCCTATGGGGGCCAACGTCCTGACTTTC.

The chain is built from TRBV6-5 and TRBJ2-7; possibly TRBD1 for D (6 bases). The CDR3 length is 11 residues. Germline loops: CDR1 MNHEY, CDR2 SVGAGI. Trimming stripped 8 bases from V and 4 bases from J, with 9 bases between. The CDR3 here is CASERGYEQYF. CDR3 coding DNA: TGTGCCAGCGAGAGGGGGTACGAGCAGTACTTC.

This clonotype was seen a few times. The V call is TRBV20-1, the J call TRBJ2-1; no clear D. Germline V gives CDR1 DFQATT, CDR2 SNEGSKA (reference sequence). The CDR3 is made up of 16 amino acids. V was trimmed by 0 bases and J by 4 bases, leaving 16 bases between them. CDR3 coding DNA: TGCAGTGCTAGAGATACCTGGACGAGAAGGTACAATGAGCAGTTCTTC. Protein sequence: CSARDTWTRRYNEQFF.

This chain uses TRBV20-1 with TRBJ2-5; D possibly corresponds to TRBD2 (6 bases). V was trimmed by 6 bases and J by 9 bases, leaving 17 bases between them. This CDR3 contains 12 residues. Germline V gene data show CDR1 as DFQATT and CDR2 as SNEGSKA (reference sequence). CDR3 in amino acids: CSANEGGWAQYF. The DNA of the CDR3 is TGCAGTGCAAATGAGGGAGGATGGGCCCAGTACTTC.

The sample holds a few counts of this clonotype. This chain links TRBV6-1 with TRBJ1-1, with 7 nucleotides matching TRBD1. Germline loops: CDR1 MNHNS, CDR2 SASEGT. Unmatched junction bases numbered 7, after V lost 6 bases and J lost 3 bases. The CDR3 has 14 amino acids. CDR3 DNA: TGTGCCAGCAGGGGACAGTGGCTCTACACTGAAGCTTTCTTT. It translates to CASRGQWLYTEAFF.